The 9 T cell receptor beta chains below all came from one sample that was sequenced in a study of Ad26.COV2.S vaccination and SARS-CoV-2 variants. This sample's treatment: 15 to 20 received Ad26.COV2.S at low or high dose, single or two shots; 5 received placebo; per-sample allocation not given. Each sample was drawn 63 days after the first injection (of vaccine or placebo). Produced via immunoSEQ multiplex PCR; TCRdb's table is partial and in-frame only. Among roughly 500,000 clones listed, 70% to 90% were seen once. The sample here was peripheral blood, taken in a trial of Ad26.COV2.S vaccine versus placebo. The receptors derive from a person between 18 and 65 years old who received the Ad26.COV2.S COVID-19 vaccine or a placebo.

The chain carries TRBV19 and TRBJ2-1; D perhaps matches TRBD2 (5 bases). The germline V and J ends were trimmed by 2 bases and 7 bases, with 15 bases remaining between them. Germline CDR1 reads LNHDA; CDR2 reads SQIVND (reference sequence). This CDR3 contains 15 residues. The CDR3 nucleotides are TGTGCCAGTAGTATACCACGTTCGGCGGGTAATGAGCAGTTCTTC. Protein product: CASSIPRSAGNEQFF.

The chain couples TRBV30 to TRBJ1-5; no clear D gene. The length of the CDR3 is 15 residues. Trimming took 1 base from V and 0 from J, leaving 10 bases between them. CDR1 is GTSNPN, CDR2 SVGIG, per germline (reference sequence). CDR3 sequence (DNA): TGTGCCTGGAGTGGGGCCGCGAATAGCAATCAGCCCCAGCATTTT. Its translation: CAWSGAANSNQPQHF.

This chain links TRBV20-1 with TRBJ2-1; D call uncertain. Germline CDR1 is DFQATT and CDR2 is SNEGSKA (reference sequence). The V and J ends lost 5 bases and 4 bases respectively, with 6 bases between them. The CDR3 covers 11 residues. The CDR3 coding sequence is TGCAGTGCTCCGAAATACAATGAGCAGTTCTTC. Translated, it gives CSAPKYNEQFF.

The chain recombines TRBV27 with TRBJ1-1, with TRBD1 matching 9 bases. This CDR3 spans 15 amino acids. In germline, CDR1 is MNHEY, CDR2 SMNVEV (reference sequence). Losses at the gene ends were 6 bases for V and 7 bases for J; bases not matched to a gene: 12. CDR3 DNA: TGTGCCAGCAGGTCCACAGGGGGCGCACTGGGTGAAGCTTTCTTT. This codes for CASRSTGGALGEAFF.

The V gene is TRBV7-3, the J gene TRBJ1-2, with 8 bases identical to TRBD1. The CDR3 runs to 15 residues. V trimming: 1 base; J trimming: 4 bases; junction bases outside the gene matches: 5. Germline V CDR1 and CDR2: SGHTA, FQGTGA. The CDR3 nucleotides read TGTGCCAGCAGCTTAAACAGGGGGAAGAGCTATGGCTACACCTTC. Protein product: CASSLNRGKSYGYTF.

This chain joins TRBV30 and TRBJ2-7; D is possibly TRBD2 (5 bases). V lost 1 base and J lost 3, with 10 bases in between. CDR3 size: 13 residues. The germline CDR1 and CDR2 sequences are GTSNPN and SVGIG (reference sequence). The CDR3 DNA sequence: TGTGCCTGGAGTGGAACTAGAGGCTACGAGCAGTACTTC. It encodes CAWSGTRGYEQYF.

The chain combines TRBV9 with TRBJ2-7; D tentatively reads TRBD1 or TRBD2 (6 bases each). The CDR3 covers 17 residues. Germline values: CDR1 SGDLS, CDR2 YYNGEE. The V end lost 1 base, the J end lost 2 bases, and 19 bases lay between the germline ends. The CDR3 here is CASSVLPTGAATYEQYF. CDR3 nucleotides: TGTGCCAGCAGCGTACTGCCGACGGGGGCGGCAACCTACGAGCAGTACTTC.

In the case of this clone: Other DNA sequences of this sample code for an identical CDR3. This chain uses TRBV28 with TRBJ1-1; no clear D. Germline loops: CDR1 MDHEN, CDR2 SYDVKM. The CDR3 covers 12 residues. Trimming left V 3 bases short and J 5 bases short, with 7 bases between. For the CDR3, the DNA is TGTGCCAGCAGTTTGTTAGGGACTGAAGCTTTCTTT. The encoded protein is CASSLLGTEAFF.

This clone has just one count. The CDR3 loop is CASSTRQGDTEAFF. In DNA, the CDR3 is TGTGCCAGCAGTACCAGACAGGGTGACACTGAAGCTTTCTTT. V gene TRBV6-5 combines with J gene TRBJ1-1, with 7 bases lining up with TRBD1. V trimming: 5 bases; J trimming: 3 bases; junction bases outside the gene matches: 6. Germline loops: CDR1 MNHEY, CDR2 SVGAGI. The CDR3 loop spans 14 amino acids.